This T cell receptor (beta chain) was documented in a study of blood T cell repertoires in COVID-19. Some clones are missing from TCRdb's copy, which holds only in-frame ones; the method was immunoSEQ multiplex PCR. The sample has a few hundred thousand clones; roughly 85% are singletons. The germline V and J ends were trimmed by 5 bases and 3 bases, with 11 bases remaining between them. In germline, CDR1 is LNHDA, CDR2 SQIVND (reference sequence). There are 14 residues in the CDR3. Sequencing input: PBMCs or T cells enriched from blood (not recorded which). The TCR was taken from a man aged 25 to 40 who had recovered from COVID-19. This rearrangement joins TRBV19 to TRBJ1-3; D possibly corresponds to TRBD1 (5 bases). In DNA, the CDR3 is TGTGCCAGTAGTGAAACAGGCCTTGGAAACACCATATATTTT. Protein sequence: CASSETGLGNTIYF.